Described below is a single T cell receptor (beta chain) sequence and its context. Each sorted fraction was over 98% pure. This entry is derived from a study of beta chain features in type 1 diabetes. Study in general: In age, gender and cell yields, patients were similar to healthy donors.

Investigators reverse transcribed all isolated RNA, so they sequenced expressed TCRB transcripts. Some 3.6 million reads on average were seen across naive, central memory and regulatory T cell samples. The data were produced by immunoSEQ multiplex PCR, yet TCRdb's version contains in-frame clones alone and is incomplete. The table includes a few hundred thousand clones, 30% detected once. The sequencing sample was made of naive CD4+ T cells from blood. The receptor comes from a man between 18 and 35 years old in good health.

CDR3 sequence (DNA): TGTGCCAGCAGTCCGTGGACTAGCGGCTACAATGAGCAGTTCTTC. It codes for CASSPWTSGYNEQFF. The chain is built from TRBV28 and TRBJ2-1; 10 nucleotides match TRBD2. Unmatched junction bases numbered 4, after V lost 5 bases and J lost 3 bases. Germline V gene lookup returns CDR1 MDHEN and CDR2 SYDVKM. The length of the CDR3 is 15 residues.